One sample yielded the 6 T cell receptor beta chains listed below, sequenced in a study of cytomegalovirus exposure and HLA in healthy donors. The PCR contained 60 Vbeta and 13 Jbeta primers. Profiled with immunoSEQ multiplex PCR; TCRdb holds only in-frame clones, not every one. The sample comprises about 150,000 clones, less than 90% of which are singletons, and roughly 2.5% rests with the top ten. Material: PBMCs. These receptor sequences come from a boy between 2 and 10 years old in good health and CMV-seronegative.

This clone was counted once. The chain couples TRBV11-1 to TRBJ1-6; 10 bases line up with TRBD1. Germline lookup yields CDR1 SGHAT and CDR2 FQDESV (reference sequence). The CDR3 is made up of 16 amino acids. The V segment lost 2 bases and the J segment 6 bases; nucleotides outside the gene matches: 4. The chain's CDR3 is CASSLSGTGVNSPLHF. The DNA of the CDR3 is TGTGCCAGCAGCTTATCCGGGACAGGGGTTAATTCACCCCTCCACTTT.

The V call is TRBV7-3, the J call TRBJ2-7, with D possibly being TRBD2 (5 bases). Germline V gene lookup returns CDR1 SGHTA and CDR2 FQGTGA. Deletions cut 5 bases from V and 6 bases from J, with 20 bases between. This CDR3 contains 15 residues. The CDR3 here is CASSPSDGGPGEQYF. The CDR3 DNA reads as TGTGCCAGCAGCCCGTCAGACGGAGGACCTGGCGAGCAGTACTTC.

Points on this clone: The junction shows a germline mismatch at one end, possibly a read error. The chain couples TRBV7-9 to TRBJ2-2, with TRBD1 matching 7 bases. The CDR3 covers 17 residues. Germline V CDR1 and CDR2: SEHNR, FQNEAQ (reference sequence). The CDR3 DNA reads TGTTCCAGCCAAAGGACAGGTACCTCTCGGGGCACCGGGGAGCTGTTTTTT. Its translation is CSSQRTGTSRGTGELFF.

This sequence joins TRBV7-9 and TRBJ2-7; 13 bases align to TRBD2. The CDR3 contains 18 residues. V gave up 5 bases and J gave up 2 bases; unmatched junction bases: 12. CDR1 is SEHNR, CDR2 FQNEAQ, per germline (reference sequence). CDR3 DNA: TGTGCCAGCAGCCCACGCCCCGGGACTAGCGGGGCCGCCTACGAGCAGTACTTC. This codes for CASSPRPGTSGAAYEQYF.

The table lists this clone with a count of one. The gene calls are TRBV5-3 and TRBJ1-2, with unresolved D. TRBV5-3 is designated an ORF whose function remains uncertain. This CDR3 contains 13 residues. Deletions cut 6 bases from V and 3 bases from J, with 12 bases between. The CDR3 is CARISLSDYGYTF. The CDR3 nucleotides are TGTGCCAGAATTTCCCTCAGCGACTATGGCTACACCTTC.

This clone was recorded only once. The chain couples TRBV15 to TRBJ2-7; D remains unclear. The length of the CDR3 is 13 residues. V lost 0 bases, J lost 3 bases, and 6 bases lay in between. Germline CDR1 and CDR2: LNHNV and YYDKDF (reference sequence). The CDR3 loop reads CATSRDPGYEQYF. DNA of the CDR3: TGTGCCACCAGCAGAGACCCCGGCTACGAGCAGTACTTC.